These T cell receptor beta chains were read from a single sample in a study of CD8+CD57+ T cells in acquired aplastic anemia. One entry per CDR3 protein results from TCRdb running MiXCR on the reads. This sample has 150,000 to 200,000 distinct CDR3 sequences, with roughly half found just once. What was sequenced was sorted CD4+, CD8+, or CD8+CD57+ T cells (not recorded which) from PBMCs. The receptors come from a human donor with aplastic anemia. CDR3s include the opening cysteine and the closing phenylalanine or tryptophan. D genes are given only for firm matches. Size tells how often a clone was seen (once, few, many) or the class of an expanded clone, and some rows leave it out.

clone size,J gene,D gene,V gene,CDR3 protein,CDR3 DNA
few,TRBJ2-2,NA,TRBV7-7,CASRNANTGELFF,TGTGCCAGTCGGAACGCGAACACCGGGGAGCTGTTTTTT
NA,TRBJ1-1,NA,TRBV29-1,CSVAIRGIQNTEAFF,TGCAGCGTTGCCATCAGGGGAATTCAGAACACTGAAGCTTTCTTT
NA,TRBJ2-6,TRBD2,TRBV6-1,CARSSGGAGANVLTF,TGTGCCAGAAGTAGCGGGGGGGCTGGGGCCAACGTCCTGACTTTC
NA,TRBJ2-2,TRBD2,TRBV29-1,CSAGRGLDTGGLFF,TGCAGCGCAGGGAGGGGTCTAGACACGGGGGGGCTGTTTTTT
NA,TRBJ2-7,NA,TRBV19,CASSLNRLSYEQYF,TGTGCCAGTAGTTTAAACAGGTTATCCTACGAGCAGTACTTC
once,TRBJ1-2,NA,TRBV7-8,CASSLARATSGYTF,TGTGCCAGCAGCTTAGCCAGGGCAACAAGTGGCTACACCTTC
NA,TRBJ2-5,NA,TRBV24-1,CATSDPGGQETQYF,TGTGCCACCAGTGACCCAGGGGGGCAAGAGACCCAGTACTTC
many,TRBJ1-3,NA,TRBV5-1,CASSLAGQGDTIYF,TGCGCCAGCAGCTTGGCCGGGCAGGGTGACACCATATATTTT
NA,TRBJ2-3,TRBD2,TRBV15,CATSRGLAGATDTQYF,TGTGCCACCAGCAGGGGACTAGCGGGGGCCACAGATACGCAGTATTTT
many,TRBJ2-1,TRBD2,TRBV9,CASSPGTSGGHEQFF,TGTGCCAGCAGCCCTGGGACTAGCGGGGGACATGAGCAGTTCTTC
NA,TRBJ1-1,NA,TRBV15,CASSETGRQNTEAFF,TGTGCCAGCAGTGAAACGGGACGGCAGAACACTGAAGCTTTCTTT
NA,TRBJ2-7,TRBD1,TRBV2,CASSAGGYEQYF,TGTGCCAGCAGCGCAGGGGGCTACGAGCAGTACTTC
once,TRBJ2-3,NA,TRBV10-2,CASSEWVSTDTQYF,TGCGCCAGCAGTGAGTGGGTAAGCACAGATACGCAGTATTTT
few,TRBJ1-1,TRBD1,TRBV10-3,CAISGRDRDYTEAFF,TGTGCCATCAGTGGGCGGGACAGGGACTACACTGAAGCTTTCTTT
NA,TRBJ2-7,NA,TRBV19,CASSPTGDEQYF,TGTGCCAGCAGCCCTACCGGGGACGAGCAGTACTTC
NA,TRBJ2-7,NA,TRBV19,CASSWGPTYEQYF,TGTGCCAGTAGTTGGGGACCGACCTACGAGCAGTACTTC
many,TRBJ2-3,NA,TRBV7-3,CASSPTWPSTDTQYF,TGTGCCAGCAGCCCCACGTGGCCGAGCACAGATACGCAGTATTTT
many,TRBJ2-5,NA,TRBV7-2,CASSLLNSQYF,TGTGCCAGCAGCTTACTAAATTCCCAGTACTTC
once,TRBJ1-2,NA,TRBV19,CASSTQTGSDYGYTF,TGTGCCAGTAGTACTCAAACAGGGAGTGATTATGGCTACACCTTC
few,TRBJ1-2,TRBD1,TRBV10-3,CAISDHFGTDFYHYGYTF,TGTGCCATCAGTGACCACTTCGGGACAGATTTTTACCACTATGGCTACACCTTC
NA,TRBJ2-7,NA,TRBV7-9,CASSLGDSDEQYF,TGTGCCAGCAGCTTAGGAGACTCGGACGAGCAGTACTTC
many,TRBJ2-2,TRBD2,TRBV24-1,CATSESGTSGGGTGELFF,TGTGCCACCAGTGAATCCGGGACTAGCGGGGGGGGTACCGGGGAGCTGTTTTTT
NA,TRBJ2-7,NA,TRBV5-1,CASANTGALYGQYF,TGCGCCAGCGCCAATACGGGGGCCCTCTACGGGCAGTACTTC
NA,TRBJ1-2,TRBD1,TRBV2,CASSPGQESYGYTF,TGTGCCAGCAGCCCGGGACAGGAGAGCTATGGCTACACCTTC
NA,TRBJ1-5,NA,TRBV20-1,CSAGSAQHF,TGCAGTGCGGGGTCAGCCCAGCATTTT
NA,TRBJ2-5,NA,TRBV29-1,CSVEGPSPETQYF,TGCAGCGTTGAAGGGCCTAGCCCAGAGACCCAGTACTTC